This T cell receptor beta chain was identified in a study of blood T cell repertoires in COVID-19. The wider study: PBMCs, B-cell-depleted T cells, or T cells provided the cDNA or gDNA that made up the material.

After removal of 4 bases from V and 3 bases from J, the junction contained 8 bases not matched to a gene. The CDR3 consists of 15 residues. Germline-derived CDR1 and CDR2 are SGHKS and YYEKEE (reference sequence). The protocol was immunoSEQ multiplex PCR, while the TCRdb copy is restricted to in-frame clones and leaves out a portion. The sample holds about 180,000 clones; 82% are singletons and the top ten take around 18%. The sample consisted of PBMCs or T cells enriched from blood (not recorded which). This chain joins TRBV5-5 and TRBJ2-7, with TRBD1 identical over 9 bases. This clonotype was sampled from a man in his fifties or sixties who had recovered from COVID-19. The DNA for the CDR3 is TGTGCCAGCAGCAACTCCGGGACAGGGATCTACGAGCAGTACTTC. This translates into CASSNSGTGIYEQYF.